What follows are 31 T cell receptor beta chains derived from one specimen sequenced in a study of shared clonotypes between healthy human individuals. Data came from immunoSEQ multiplex PCR; TCRdb stores just in-frame clones and leaves some out. The table includes fewer than 3 million clones, around 90% detected once. The sample comprised naive CD4+ T cells from PBMCs. Subset meaning: CD45RA+ positively selected. The receptors come from a man between 18 and 29 years old in good health. Some clones in this sample may be carry-over from other donors' samples.

The chain carries TRBV21-1 and TRBJ2-1; no check of the table's D call, TRBD1, against the DNA was made. TRBV21-1 represents a pseudogene. CDR3 size: 16 residues. The CDR3 bases are TGTGCCAGCAGCCCTAAGAGGACACCGGCCTACAATGAGCAGTTCTTC. Its translation is CASSPKRTPAYNEQFF.

The chain joins TRBV7-8 to TRBJ1-1; 7 bases agree with TRBD1. CDR3 size: 15 residues. Germline V gives CDR1 SGHVS, CDR2 FQNEAQ. The V gene end was trimmed by 6 bases and the J gene end by 5 bases; junction bases not matched to a gene: 12. This CDR3 is CASRPTQGRGTEAFF. For the CDR3, the DNA is TGTGCCAGCAGACCTACACAGGGGCGAGGGACTGAAGCTTTCTTT.

J is TRBJ1-5 and V is TRBV25-1; possible D gene TRBD1, 6 bases. In germline, CDR1 is MGHDK, CDR2 SYGVNS. The V end was cut by 10 bases, the J end by 6 bases, with 22 bases between. The CDR3 extends over 15 amino acids. In DNA, the CDR3 is TGTGCCACCCAGGAGACAGGATCCGGGGTTCAGCCCCAGCATTTT. Its translation is CATQETGSGVQPQHF.

The chain joins TRBV15 to TRBJ2-7; 12 bases map to TRBD2. The CDR3 loop spans 17 amino acids. V was pared by 3 bases and J by 4 bases, with 10 bases of the junction left unmatched. Germline CDR1 and CDR2: LNHNV and YYDKDF (reference sequence). CDR3 nucleotide sequence: TGTGCCACCAGCAGGAGATCAGGGACTAGCGGGTCATACGAGCAGTACTTC. Amino acids: CATSRRSGTSGSYEQYF. Combining the CDR3 with reference TRBV15 and TRBJ2-7 gives the whole variable domain DAMVIQNPRYQVTQFGKPVTLSCSQTLNHNVMYWYQQKSSQAPKLLFHYYDKDFNNEADTPDNFQSRRPNTSFCFLDIRSPGLGDTAMYLCATSRRSGTSGSYEQYFGPGTRLTVT.

The genes are TRBV6-6 and TRBJ2-2; 10 nucleotides line up with TRBD2. The CDR3 totals 16 residues. Germline CDR1 MNHNY, CDR2 SVGAGI (reference sequence). V was clipped by 4 bases and J by 5 bases; unmatched bases: 7. This CDR3 is CASSLEAGGVTGELFF. For the CDR3, the DNA is TGTGCCAGCAGTTTGGAAGCGGGAGGGGTGACCGGGGAGCTGTTTTTT.

The chain employs TRBV10-3 and TRBJ2-5, with 7 bases identical to TRBD1. Germline CDR1 and CDR2: ENHRY and SYGVKD. This CDR3 spans 15 amino acids. The V and J ends lost 4 bases and 4 bases, in that order; junction bases with no gene match: 9. The CDR3 DNA sequence: TGTGCCATCAGTGCATCCGACAGGGCCCGAGAGACCCAGTACTTC. Protein sequence: CAISASDRARETQYF.

V and J are TRBV11-1 and TRBJ1-2, with TRBD1 as a possible D gene (6 bases). The V end lost 2 bases, the J end lost 4 bases, and 20 bases lay between the germline ends. The V gene's germline CDR1 is SGHAT and CDR2 FQDESV (reference sequence). This CDR3 is 17 amino acids long. The CDR3 DNA reads as TGTGCCAGCAGCTTATCGCCTCGGGACACCGGGGGCTATGGCTACACCTTC. Protein: CASSLSPRDTGGYGYTF.

The chain employs TRBV19 and TRBJ1-5; no clear D. V was shortened by 7 bases and J by 5 bases, with 15 bases between the two germline ends. CDR3 length: 14 residues. The germline V gene encodes CDR1 LNHDA and CDR2 SQIVND (reference sequence). CDR3 coding DNA: TGTGCCAGTAAATCGGCGGGCGGCGATCAGCCCCAGCATTTT. Protein: CASKSAGGDQPQHF.

The V gene is TRBV29-1, the J gene TRBJ2-7; 9 nucleotides line up with TRBD1. Germline V CDR1 and CDR2: SQVTM, ANQGSEA. V lost 6 bases and J lost 5; bases outside the gene matches: 8. CDR3 length: 13 residues. The CDR3 region is CSVIRQGGDEQYF. The CDR3 region has the DNA TGCAGCGTCATCCGACAGGGGGGCGACGAGCAGTACTTC.

The rearrangement links TRBV30 to TRBJ2-1; 7 bases agree with TRBD1. This CDR3 is built from 14 residues. Trimming removed 4 bases from V and 9 bases from J; junction bases left unmatched: 12. CDR1 and CDR2 from the germline V gene are GTSNPN and SVGIG (reference sequence). The CDR3, as DNA: TGTGCCTGGAAAAAGGGGGTCTCAGGGGGTGAGCAGTTCTTC. Its protein product is CAWKKGVSGGEQFF.

The V and J genes are TRBV4-2 and TRBJ2-1; tentatively, D is TRBD2 (6 bases). Germline lookup yields CDR1 LGHNA and CDR2 YNFKEQ. The CDR3 is 16 residues long. V shed 4 bases and J shed 8 bases, with 21 bases lying between them. This CDR3 reads CASSRALAGGVDEQFF. In nucleotides, the CDR3 is TGTGCCAGCAGCCGAGCACTAGCTGGAGGGGTTGATGAGCAGTTCTTC.

The chain uses TRBV25-1 and TRBJ2-1; TRBD2 aligns across 12 bases. The length of the CDR3 is 13 residues. The germline gives CDR1 MGHDK, CDR2 SYGVNS. Trimming cost V 5 bases and J 13 bases; bases outside gene matches: 6. The CDR3 sequence: CASSMASGREQFF. The CDR3 coding sequence is TGTGCCAGCAGTATGGCTAGCGGGAGGGAACAGTTCTTC.

This chain joins TRBV19 and TRBJ1-1, with 7 bases lining up with TRBD1. The V and J ends lost 6 bases and 5 bases, in that order; junction bases with no gene match: 12. Germline loops: CDR1 LNHDA, CDR2 SQIVND (reference sequence). The CDR3 is 15 residues long. CDR3 sequence: CASSLFRTGETEAFF. The CDR3 nucleotides are TGTGCCAGTAGCCTTTTTCGAACAGGGGAGACTGAAGCTTTCTTT.

The rearrangement links TRBV28 to TRBJ2-3; a weak D match, TRBD1 (5 bases). CDR1 and CDR2 (germline): MDHEN, SYDVKM. The CDR3 is 16 amino acids. The germline V and J ends were trimmed by 6 bases and 1 base, with 17 bases remaining between them. Here the CDR3 DNA reads TGTGCCAGCAGCCCATTGGGGCCAATAGGCACAGATACGCAGTATTTT. It codes for CASSPLGPIGTDTQYF.

The chain recombines TRBV6-5 with TRBJ1-4; D not resolved. The CDR3 extends over 16 amino acids. Between the trimmed V and J ends, which lost 0 bases and 7 bases, there was a span of 15 bases. Germline V gene lookup returns CDR1 MNHEY and CDR2 SVGAGI. The CDR3 sequence: CASSYSSPLFGEKLFF. The CDR3 nucleotides are TGTGCCAGCAGTTACTCGAGCCCCCTTTTCGGTGAAAAACTGTTTTTT.

The chain combines TRBV5-6 with TRBJ2-3, with TRBD2 matching 11 bases. The CDR3 has 15 residues. Germline V gene data show CDR1 as SGHDT and CDR2 as YYEEEE. Losses at the gene ends were 3 bases for V and 5 bases for J; bases not matched to a gene: 5. CDR3 sequence reads: CASSSGLAEGDTQYF. For the CDR3, the DNA is TGTGCCAGCAGCTCGGGACTAGCGGAAGGAGATACGCAGTATTTT.

The gene calls are TRBV6-1 and TRBJ2-7; 10 nucleotides agree with TRBD2. This CDR3 contains 15 residues. J was trimmed by 1 base and V by 2 bases; bases with no gene match: 2. Per germline, CDR1 MNHNS and CDR2 SASEGT. The DNA for the CDR3 is TGTGCCAGCAGTGAATGGACTAGCGGTTCCTACGAGCAGTACTTC. As protein: CASSEWTSGSYEQYF.

The chain links TRBV28 to TRBJ1-1; D ambiguous. This CDR3 has 11 residues. V was clipped by 6 bases and J by 4 bases, with 6 bases between them. Germline V gives CDR1 MDHEN, CDR2 SYDVKM. In DNA, the CDR3 is TGTGCCAGCAGGAGGCTCACTGAAGCTTTCTTT. As protein: CASRRLTEAFF.

The CDR3 protein is CASSAPGLAGELYEQYF. The CDR3 DNA reads TGTGCCAGCAGCGCCCCGGGACTAGCGGGAGAACTCTACGAGCAGTACTTC. The V call is TRBV7-2, the J call TRBJ2-7; 14 bases map to TRBD2. The V segment lost 5 bases and the J segment 3 bases; nucleotides outside the gene matches: 9. The germline CDR1 and CDR2 sequences are SGHTA and FQGNSA. This CDR3 has 17 amino acids.

The rearrangement uses TRBV28 and TRBJ1-1; 10 bases fit TRBD1. With 4 bases clipped from V and 3 bases from J, the junction kept 8 bases outside the gene matches. Germline V CDR1 and CDR2: MDHEN, SYDVKM. The CDR3 sequence is 16 residues long. As DNA, the CDR3 is TGTGCCAGCAGTTCACCCGGGACAGGGGTGGACACTGAAGCTTTCTTT. It encodes CASSSPGTGVDTEAFF.

This chain uses TRBV7-8 with TRBJ2-2, with D perhaps TRBD2 (5 bases). The length of the CDR3 is 16 residues. The V end was cut by 2 bases, the J end by 7 bases, with 17 bases between. Germline V lookup: CDR1 SGHVS, CDR2 FQNEAQ. The CDR3 DNA reads as TGTGCCAGCAGCTTAAATCGGGCGGTAGAGGGCGGGGAGCTGTTTTTT. It is translated as CASSLNRAVEGGELFF.

The rearrangement joins TRBV10-3 to TRBJ1-5; 8 bases are shared with TRBD1. Germline V gives CDR1 ENHRY, CDR2 SYGVKD. The V segment lost 7 bases and the J segment 7 bases; nucleotides outside the gene matches: 9. This CDR3 is 14 amino acids long. CDR3 region: CAINPGGRGQPQHF. The CDR3 DNA follows: TGTGCCATCAACCCAGGGGGCCGGGGCCAGCCCCAGCATTTT.

This clone was observed a single time. Likely a read error: the CDR3 ends without its conserved phenylalanine or tryptophan. The gene calls are TRBV30 and TRBJ1-2, with 7 bases fitting TRBD1. This CDR3 is built from 14 residues. The V gene's germline CDR1 is GTSNPN and CDR2 SVGIG (reference sequence). J gave up 0 bases and V 3 bases, and 4 bases lay outside the gene matches. CDR3 sequence reads: CAWRRTGTNYGYTL. The CDR3 region has the DNA TGTGCCTGGAGGCGGACAGGAACTAACTATGGCTACACCCTC.

The chain employs TRBV7-9 and TRBJ2-1, with 10 bases lining up with TRBD1. The V segment lost 0 bases and the J segment 7 bases; nucleotides outside the gene matches: 3. The CDR3 extends over 15 amino acids. CDR1 is SEHNR, CDR2 FQNEAQ, per germline (reference sequence). The CDR3 spells CASSLAGQGMNEQFF. CDR3 sequence (DNA): TGTGCCAGCAGCTTAGCGGGACAGGGGATGAATGAGCAGTTCTTC. Filled out from reference TRBV7-9 and TRBJ2-1, the complete variable domain reads DTGVSQNPRHKITKRGQNVTFRCDPISEHNRLYWYRQTLGQGPEFLTYFQNEAQLEKSRLLSDRFSAERPKGSFSTLEIQRTEQGDSAMYLCASSLAGQGMNEQFFGPGTRLTVL.

The V gene is TRBV29-1, the J gene TRBJ1-1; D possibly corresponds to TRBD1 (6 bases). Germline lookup yields CDR1 SQVTM and CDR2 ANQGSEA. The length of the CDR3 is 13 residues. Trimming took 4 bases from V and 1 from J, leaving 10 bases between them. CDR3 sequence (DNA): TGCAGCGTTGCCCTACAGGGGAACACTGAAGCTTTCTTT. Its translation is CSVALQGNTEAFF.

The rearrangement uses TRBV28 and TRBJ2-7; D may be TRBD1 or TRBD2 (5 bases each). This CDR3 region has 15 residues. V gave up 2 bases and J gave up 1 base, with 12 bases separating them. In germline, CDR1 is MDHEN, CDR2 SYDVKM. The CDR3 region has the DNA TGTGCCAGCAGTTTAGTCGGGGCGGCGTCCTACGAGCAGTACTTC. Amino acid sequence: CASSLVGAASYEQYF.

This chain joins TRBV30 and TRBJ1-2; D ambiguous. The CDR3 has 13 residues. Germline values: CDR1 GTSNPN, CDR2 SVGIG (reference sequence). V was cut by 2 bases and J by 8 bases, with 15 bases left in between. CDR3: CAWSLGGSGGYTF. The DNA for the CDR3 is TGTGCCTGGAGTCTCGGAGGGTCGGGCGGCTACACCTTC.

The chain carries TRBV7-3 and TRBJ1-1; D gene ambiguous. Germline assignment: CDR1 SGHTA and CDR2 FQGTGA. The CDR3 contains 14 residues. V lost 2 bases and J 1 base, leaving 8 bases between the germline ends. The CDR3 is CASSLQAQNTEAFF. The DNA for the CDR3 is TGTGCCAGCAGCTTACAGGCACAGAACACTGAAGCTTTCTTT. Filled out from reference TRBV7-3 and TRBJ1-1, the complete variable domain reads GAGVSQTPSNKVTEKGKYVELRCDPISGHTALYWYRQSLGQGPEFLIYFQGTGAADDSGLPNDRFFAVRPEGSVSTLKIQRTERGDSAVYLCASSLQAQNTEAFFGQGTRLTVV.

On this clone itself: The junction shows a germline mismatch at one end, possibly a read error. The rearrangement links TRBV30 to TRBJ2-2; TRBD2 aligns across 9 bases. From germline, CDR1 is GTSNPN and CDR2 SVGIG (reference sequence). The CDR3 is 15 residues long. CDR3 nucleotides: TGTGCCTGGAGTGCGGGACTAGCAAACAGCGGGGAGCTGTTTTTT. Encoded protein: CAWSAGLANSGELFF.

This chain links TRBV7-3 with TRBJ2-2, with D perhaps matching TRBD2 (5 bases). The germline CDR1 and CDR2 sequences are SGHTA and FQGTGA. This CDR3 comprises 16 residues. V was cut by 2 bases and J by 0 bases, with 10 bases left in between. The CDR3 region has the DNA TGTGCCAGCAGCTTACTTGCTAGCCCGAACACCGGGGAGCTGTTTTTT. Its translation is CASSLLASPNTGELFF.

The rearrangement joins TRBV6-1 to TRBJ2-2; 11 bases align to TRBD2. In germline, CDR1 is MNHNS, CDR2 SASEGT. V dropped 4 bases and J dropped 2; count of bases not matched to a gene: 6. The CDR3 totals 17 residues. The CDR3 sequence is CASSGWTSGLNTGELFF. CDR3 bases: TGTGCCAGCAGTGGGTGGACTAGCGGGTTAAACACCGGGGAGCTGTTTTTT.